These 5 T cell receptor beta chains originate from one sample sequenced in a study of T cell repertoires in cytomegalovirus infection. For these receptors, no antigen is known. MiXCR, run by TCRdb on the reads, gives a single entry per CDR3 protein. The repertoire includes roughly 170,000 distinct CDR3 sequences, less than 25% of them detected once, and about 25% sits in the top ten. The sequences come from CD8+ T cells from cultured PBMCs, collected from culture after CMV antigen stimulation. All receptors come from a human donor in good health (CMV status not recorded). Some clones in this sample may be carry-over from other donors' samples.

A few counts support this clonotype. The rearrangement uses TRBV29-1 and TRBJ1-2, with 7 positions matching TRBD1. This CDR3 has 13 amino acids. The junction had 7 bases not matched to a gene; V was cut back by 7 bases and J by 2 bases. CDR1 SQVTM and CDR2 ANQGSEA come from the germline V gene. The CDR3 DNA reads as TGCAGCGCCCGGGACAGTCGAAACTATGGCTACACCTTC. Encoded protein: CSARDSRNYGYTF.

This chain joins TRBV6-6 and TRBJ1-2; 8 bases fit TRBD1. This CDR3 contains 17 residues. Trimming took 6 bases from V and 8 from J; bases not matched to a gene: 20. Germline values: CDR1 MNHNY, CDR2 SVGAGI (reference sequence). The CDR3 spells CASSEYGTGQKVGGYTF. CDR3 coding DNA: TGTGCCAGCAGCGAATATGGGACAGGACAAAAAGTTGGGGGCTACACCTTC.

The V gene is TRBV4-1, the J gene TRBJ1-4; 9 bases fit TRBD1. The length of the CDR3 is 14 residues. Germline V gives CDR1 MGHRA, CDR2 YSYEKL. The junction had 5 bases not matched to a gene; V was cut back by 4 bases and J by 8 bases. CDR3: CASSPGQGREKLFF. The DNA for the CDR3 is TGCGCCAGCAGCCCGGGACAGGGTCGGGAAAAACTGTTTTTT.

There are a few counts of this clonotype. V usage is TRBV7-2 and J usage is TRBJ2-3, with D possibly TRBD2 on 6 matching bases. Trimming took 4 bases from V and 3 from J, leaving 14 bases between them. The CDR3 consists of 15 residues. Germline loops: CDR1 SGHTA, CDR2 FQGNSA. The CDR3: CASSSYGGETDTQYF. The CDR3 DNA reads TGTGCCAGCAGCTCCTATGGCGGGGAAACAGATACGCAGTATTTT.

The chain joins TRBV7-2 to TRBJ1-2, with TRBD1 matching over 12 bases. With 5 bases clipped from V and 3 bases from J, the junction kept 4 bases outside the gene matches. The V gene's germline CDR1 is SGHTA and CDR2 FQGNSA. The length of the CDR3 is 15 residues. CDR3 loop: CASSAGQGAYYGYTF. In DNA, the CDR3 is TGTGCCAGCAGCGCGGGACAGGGGGCTTACTATGGCTACACCTTC.